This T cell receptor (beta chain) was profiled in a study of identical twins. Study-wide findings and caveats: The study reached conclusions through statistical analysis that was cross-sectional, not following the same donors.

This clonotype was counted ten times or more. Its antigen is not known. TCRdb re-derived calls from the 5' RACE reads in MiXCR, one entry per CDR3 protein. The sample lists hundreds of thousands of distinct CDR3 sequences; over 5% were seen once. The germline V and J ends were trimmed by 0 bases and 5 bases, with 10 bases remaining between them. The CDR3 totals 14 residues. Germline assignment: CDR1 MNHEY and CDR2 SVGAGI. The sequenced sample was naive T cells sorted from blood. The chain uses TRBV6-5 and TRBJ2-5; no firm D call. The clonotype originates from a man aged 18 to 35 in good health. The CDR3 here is CASSYSGLAETQYF. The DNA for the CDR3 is TGTGCCAGCAGTTACTCGGGCCTCGCTGAGACCCAGTACTTC.